The TCR beta chain described here comes from a study of cytomegalovirus exposure and HLA in healthy donors. About the study: About 85 million unique TCR sequences came from HLA-typed donors in an early release. Whole-study findings and limits: Investigators reported some 150 TCR beta chains as tied to cytomegalovirus.

Primers: 60 Vbeta forward and 13 Jbeta reverse. Assay used: immunoSEQ multiplex PCR; TCRdb lists only in-frame clones, some missing. In the table there are some 220,000 clones, about three quarters of which are singletons. Turning to this clone: Its antigen remains unknown.

Germline V gene data show CDR1 as DFQATT and CDR2 as SNEGSKA (reference sequence). V was pared by 8 bases and J by 6 bases, with 7 bases of the junction left unmatched. The CDR3 consists of 11 residues. J is TRBJ2-7 and V is TRBV20-1; TRBD1 matches 7 bases. The TCR was taken from a boy aged 10-17 years in good health and CMV-seronegative. Sequenced: PBMCs. CDR3 protein: CSLQGQGEQYF. The CDR3 DNA reads TGCAGTTTACAGGGGCAGGGCGAGCAGTACTTC.